The 26 T cell receptor beta chains below were found in one sample sequenced in a study of lung T cells in sarcoidosis with Löfgren's syndrome. TCRdb reprocessed the reads with MiXCR, giving one entry per CDR3 protein. The sample lists some 65,000 distinct CDR3 sequences, less than 25% seen once, with about 2% in the top ten. The sequenced sample consisted of CD4+ T cells from PBMCs. These receptors originate from a human donor with sarcoidosis (Löfgren's syndrome or another form), or a control subject (not recorded which).

This clonotype was seen a few times. The J gene is TRBJ2-3, the V gene TRBV7-2; weak D call: TRBD2 (5 bases). Germline values: CDR1 SGHTA, CDR2 FQGNSA. V was cut by 5 bases and J by 5 bases, with 17 bases left in between. The CDR3 consists of 15 residues. CDR3 nucleotide sequence: TGTGCCAGCAGCACCTTGGGAGTAGCAGGAGATACGCAGTATTTT. Translated: CASSTLGVAGDTQYF.

This clonotype appeared many times. The genes are TRBV11-3 and TRBJ2-1, with 8 bases identical to TRBD2. Germline-derived CDR1 and CDR2 are SGHNT and YENEEA. The trim removed 8 bases at V and 5 bases at J, leaving 8 bases unmatched. This CDR3 has 14 residues. The CDR3: CASSASGGNNEQFF. CDR3 in DNA: TGTGCCAGCTCGGCCAGCGGGGGTAACAATGAGCAGTTCTTC.

For this clonotype: This may be a read error, as it is one base from a much larger clone. The rearrangement links TRBV20-1 to TRBJ2-3, with TRBD1 identical over 9 bases. Per germline, CDR1 DFQATT and CDR2 SNEGSKA (reference sequence). Trimming cost V 6 bases and J 5 bases; bases outside gene matches: 12. This CDR3 comprises 15 residues. CDR3 amino acids: CSAETGGGGKDTQYF. CDR3 in DNA: TGCAGTGCCGAAACAGGGGGCGGTGGCAAAGATACGCAGTATTTT.

This clonotype was picked up a small number of times. The gene calls are TRBV7-2 and TRBJ2-5; no clear D. This CDR3 is built from 12 residues. The ends were cut back, 5 bases at V and 4 bases at J, with 8 bases in the middle. CDR1 and CDR2 from the germline V gene are SGHTA and FQGNSA. The CDR3 DNA follows: TGTGCCAGCAGCCGGTTTGGAGAGACCCAGTACTTC. This codes for CASSRFGETQYF.

In this sample, this clonotype turned up a few times. The chain is built from TRBV12-3 or TRBV12-4 and TRBJ1-4, with D hard to call. The germline V and J ends were trimmed by 7 bases and 8 bases, with 17 bases remaining between them. CDR3 length: 14 residues. The CDR3 DNA follows: TGTGCCAGCACCTTCGGGCTCCGCTCGGAAAAACTGTTTTTT. Translation: CASTFGLRSEKLFF.

A remark on this clonotype: This may be a read error, as it is one base from a much larger clone. The genes are TRBV6-6 and TRBJ1-3, with no clear D. The CDR3 is 13 amino acids. Germline CDR1 reads MNHNY; CDR2 reads SVGAGI (reference sequence). CDR3 protein: CASRTRAGNNIYF. The CDR3 nucleotides read TGTGCCAGCAGGACGAGGGCTGGAAACAACATATATTTT.

The CDR3 sequence is CASSSGTSDTGELFF. The CDR3 DNA is TGCGCCAGCAGCTCCGGGACTAGTGACACCGGGGAGCTGTTTTTT. The chain employs TRBV5-1 and TRBJ2-2; 8 bases align to TRBD2. This CDR3 contains 15 residues. V shed 3 bases and J 3 bases; nucleotides not matched to a gene: 4. The germline V gene has CDR1 SGHRS and CDR2 YFSETQ.

The chain links TRBV2 to TRBJ2-7; D remains ambiguous. This CDR3 region has 11 residues. Germline lookup yields CDR1 SNHLY and CDR2 FYNNEI. Trimming cost V 3 bases and J 4 bases, with 4 bases left between them. The CDR3 loop is CASSDKYEQYV. DNA of the CDR3: TGTGCCAGCAGTGACAAGTACGAGCAGTACGTC.

This clonotype was counted ten times or more. The rearrangement uses TRBV6-6 and TRBJ1-1; tentative D call: TRBD1 (6 bases). V lost 2 bases, J lost 5 bases, and 12 bases lay in between. The CDR3 has 14 residues. CDR1 is MNHNY and CDR2 is SVGAGI in the germline V gene (reference sequence). CDR3 DNA: TGTGCCAGCAGTTACCCCGGGGGCGGTACTGAAGCTTTCTTT. Its protein product is CASSYPGGGTEAFF.

This clonotype was recorded at least ten times. The chain combines TRBV20-1 with TRBJ2-3, with a possible D match to TRBD1 (6 bases). Looked up from germline, CDR1 is DFQATT and CDR2 is SNEGSKA (reference sequence). V was clipped by 2 bases and J by 4 bases, with 13 bases between them. This CDR3 is built from 14 residues. CDR3 sequence: CSARKSPGADTQYF. The CDR3 bases are TGCAGTGCTAGAAAGAGCCCAGGGGCAGATACGCAGTATTTT.

V usage is TRBV20-1 and J usage is TRBJ1-2; 7 positions match TRBD1. Losses at the gene ends were 2 bases for V and 8 bases for J; bases not matched to a gene: 8. The CDR3 runs to 13 residues. CDR1 DFQATT and CDR2 SNEGSKA come from the germline V gene (reference sequence). The CDR3: CSARRPTGLGYTF. CDR3 nucleotide sequence: TGCAGTGCTAGACGCCCGACAGGGCTGGGCTACACCTTC.

This clonotype was counted ten times or more. The chain links TRBV6-1 to TRBJ2-7, with TRBD1 identical over 7 bases. V shed 5 bases and J 3 bases; nucleotides not matched to a gene: 7. Germline V lookup: CDR1 MNHNS, CDR2 SASEGT. This CDR3 spans 14 amino acids. Written as DNA, the CDR3 is TGTGCCAGCAGTTCACCCGGGACAGACTACGAGCAGTACTTC. Translation: CASSSPGTDYEQYF.

About this clonotype itself: This clone may be a read error of a much larger clone one base away. The chain employs TRBV2 and TRBJ1-1; D is possibly TRBD1 (5 bases). CDR3 length: 15 residues. Germline-derived CDR1 and CDR2 are SNHLY and FYNNEI. Trimming removed 7 bases at V and 11 bases at J, with 26 bases between. The DNA of the CDR3 is TGTGCCAGCACTGTAATCACGACGCGCGGGGCAACTGCTTTCTTT. Translating it yields CASTVITTRGATAFF.

This clonotype was picked up many times. This rearrangement joins TRBV25-1 to TRBJ2-2; TRBD1 matches 9 bases. V shed 4 bases and J 2 bases; nucleotides not matched to a gene: 5. This CDR3 has 16 residues. Germline CDR1 is MGHDK and CDR2 is SYGVNS. This CDR3 reads CASSAPDRGNTGELFF. CDR3 nucleotides: TGTGCCAGCAGTGCCCCGGACAGGGGTAACACCGGGGAGCTGTTTTTT.

This clonotype was observed many times. An end of the junction does not agree with germline; a read error may underlie this. The chain employs TRBV7-2 and TRBJ2-2; 10 bases match TRBD2. This CDR3 spans 15 amino acids. CDR1 and CDR2 (germline): SGHTA, FQGNSA. CDR3 sequence reads: CASSIAGGRTGELFF. The CDR3 bases are TGTGCCAGCAGCATAGCGGGAGGTCGGACCGGGGAGCTGTTTTTT.

This clonotype was seen at least ten times. CDR3 protein: CASSQTVSSYEQYF. The CDR3 bases are TGTGCCAGCAGCCAGACAGTAAGCTCCTACGAGCAGTACTTC. The chain employs TRBV3-1 and TRBJ2-7; weak D call: TRBD1 (5 bases). CDR3 length equals 14 residues. The V gene lost 3 bases and the J gene lost 0 bases, with 9 bases spanning the gap. Per germline, CDR1 LGHDT and CDR2 YNNKEL (reference sequence).

At least ten counts were recorded for this clonotype. The CDR3: CASRLGLAAYNEQFF. The CDR3 nucleotides are TGTGCCAGCAGGCTGGGACTAGCGGCTTACAATGAGCAGTTCTTC. V usage is TRBV6-1 and J usage is TRBJ2-1, with 11 nucleotides matching TRBD2. Germline CDR1 MNHNS, CDR2 SASEGT. V was clipped by 6 bases and J by 4 bases; unmatched bases: 5. This CDR3 region has 15 residues.

In its sample, this clonotype was seen many times. The chain carries TRBV5-1 and TRBJ2-1; D remains unclear. Per germline, CDR1 SGHRS and CDR2 YFSETQ. CDR3 length equals 13 residues. The V end was cut by 3 bases, the J end by 4 bases, with 8 bases between. The DNA for the CDR3 is TGCGCCAGCAGCTCACCTACTTACAATGAGCAGTTCTTC. Translated: CASSSPTYNEQFF.

This clonotype occurred a few times. The CDR3 region has the DNA TGTGCCATCAGCAGCGGACAGGGGAAAGAGACCCAGTACTTC. Protein sequence: CAISSGQGKETQYF. This sequence joins TRBV10-3 and TRBJ2-5; the match to TRBD1 covers 9 bases. CDR3 length equals 14 residues. Germline V gene sequence: CDR1 ENHRY, CDR2 SYGVKD. The J segment lost 3 bases and the V segment lost 6 bases, leaving 5 bases of the junction unmatched.

This clonotype came up many times. This chain connects TRBV25-1 to TRBJ2-7; possible D gene TRBD2, 5 bases. Trimming took off 4 bases at V and 5 bases at J, with 18 bases between the two ends. Looked up from germline, CDR1 is MGHDK and CDR2 is SYGVNS. The CDR3 covers 15 residues. Written as DNA, the CDR3 is TGTGCCAGCAGTGTAGGGAGTCCTCGCGCCCACGAGCAGTACTTC. Protein: CASSVGSPRAHEQYF.

This clonotype was seen repeatedly, ten times or more. The chain couples TRBV20-1 to TRBJ2-3; 8 bases align to TRBD2. Germline V gene data show CDR1 as DFQATT and CDR2 as SNEGSKA (reference sequence). After removal of 4 bases from V and 2 bases from J, the junction contained 8 bases not matched to a gene. This CDR3 comprises 15 residues. The CDR3, as DNA: TGCAGTGCTATCGGACTAGCTCGATACACAGATACGCAGTATTTT. Translation gives CSAIGLARYTDTQYF.

This clonotype has a handful of counts. Since a much larger clone is just one base distant, this may be a read error. CDR3 sequence (DNA): TGTGCCAGCAGTTCTCGGAGGCGCCGACCGAACACTGAAGCTTTCTTT. Protein product: CASSSRRRRPNTEAFF. The chain employs TRBV28 and TRBJ1-1; D gene ambiguous. CDR3 size: 16 residues. Trimming took 4 bases from V and 1 from J, leaving 16 bases between them. Germline V CDR1 and CDR2: MDHEN, SYDVKM. Drawing the rest from reference TRBV28 and TRBJ1-1, the complete variable domain is DVKVTQSSRYLVKRTGEKVFLECVQDMDHENMFWYRQDPGLGLRLIYFSYDVKMKEKGDIPEGYSVSREKKERFSLILESASTNQTSMYLCASSSRRRRPNTEAFFGQGTRLTVV.

In the case of this clonotype: This may be a read error, as it is one base from a much larger clone. The chain has TRBV20-1 and TRBJ2-7, with a possible D match to TRBD2 (5 bases). Germline V gene sequence: CDR1 DFQATT, CDR2 SNEGSKA (reference sequence). The CDR3 totals 10 residues. CDR3 residues: CSASQERQHF. CDR3 DNA: TGCAGTGCTTCCCAGGAGCGGCAGCACTTC.

Comment on this clonotype: This may be a read error: a much more frequent sequence differs by one nucleotide. The CDR3 DNA reads TGTGCCACCAGTGATAGGAGGGGAAAGACCGCTGAAGCTTTCTTT. Protein product: CATSDRRGKTAEAFF. The V and J genes are TRBV24-1 and TRBJ1-1, with D perhaps matching TRBD1 (5 bases). This CDR3 contains 15 residues. Trimming shortened V by 3 bases and J by 6 bases, and 16 bases separated the two germline ends. Germline-derived CDR1 and CDR2 are KGHDR and SFDVKD.

This clonotype was seen at least ten times. The chain recombines TRBV5-4 with TRBJ1-1, with TRBD1 identical over 7 bases. J gave up 13 bases and V 2 bases, and 23 bases lay outside the gene matches. This CDR3 comprises 17 residues. Germline CDR1 is SGHNT and CDR2 is YYREEE (reference sequence). CDR3 residues: CASSFAPTGPLSAQVFF. The CDR3 DNA reads TGTGCCAGCAGCTTTGCCCCGACAGGGCCGCTTTCCGCTCAAGTTTTCTTT.

Worth noting for this clonotype: This sequence may be a read error, since a much larger clone differs from it by one base. The J gene is TRBJ1-1, the V gene TRBV27; 8 nucleotides match TRBD1. CDR1 and CDR2 from the germline V gene are MNHEY and SMNVEV (reference sequence). This CDR3 region has 14 residues. Trimming removed 7 bases from V and 4 bases from J; junction bases left unmatched: 8. Here the CDR3 DNA reads TGTGCCAGCATCCAGGACAGGGCGAGCACTGAAGCTTTCTTT. The encoded protein is CASIQDRASTEAFF.